The source of this T cell receptor beta chain is a study of CD4+ T cells in melanoma. A word on this clone: Its specificity is unknown.

Whole-study findings and limits: CD8+ T cell, macrophage and B cell function reportedly correlated with neoantigen-specific CD4+ T cells.

Trimming stripped 4 bases from V and 5 bases from J, with 11 bases between. This CDR3 has 13 residues. Germline lookup yields CDR1 SGHDN and CDR2 FVKESK. Clones were read by immunoSEQ multiplex PCR, and TCRdb kept only the in-frame ones, dropping some. This sample yields about 50,000 clones, of which 89% are seen a single time; approximately 12% belongs to the top ten. This TCR came from a human donor with melanoma. The rearrangement uses TRBV14 and TRBJ2-5, with no clear D. The sequencing sample was made of peripheral blood. CDR3 DNA: TGTGCCAGCAGCCTCCTGGGCTCGGAGACCCAGTACTTC. Encoded protein: CASSLLGSETQYF.